Reported below is one T cell receptor beta chain. Its antigen is as yet unknown. After removal of 3 bases from V and 2 bases from J, the junction contained 16 bases not matched to a gene. The germline CDR1 and CDR2 sequences are LNHDA and SQIVND (reference sequence). CDR3 length: 19 amino acids. The data were taken from a study of cytomegalovirus exposure and HLA in healthy donors. Study results and caveats: Productive status was seen about 87% or about 30% of the time for most TCR beta V segments in an earlier analysis.

The PCR was carried out with 60 Vbeta primers and 13 Jbeta primers. TCRdb keeps only in-frame clones here, not all; method: immunoSEQ multiplex PCR. The sample lists roughly 150,000 clones, over 60% occurring once. This clonotype originated in a male donor in good health and CMV-seronegative. Material for sequencing was PBMCs. The chain uses TRBV19 and TRBJ1-5; 7 nucleotides match TRBD1. The CDR3: CASSIFGLGRGRGNQPQHF. The CDR3 DNA is TGTGCCAGTAGTATTTTCGGCCTCGGTAGGGGGCGAGGCAATCAGCCCCAGCATTTT.